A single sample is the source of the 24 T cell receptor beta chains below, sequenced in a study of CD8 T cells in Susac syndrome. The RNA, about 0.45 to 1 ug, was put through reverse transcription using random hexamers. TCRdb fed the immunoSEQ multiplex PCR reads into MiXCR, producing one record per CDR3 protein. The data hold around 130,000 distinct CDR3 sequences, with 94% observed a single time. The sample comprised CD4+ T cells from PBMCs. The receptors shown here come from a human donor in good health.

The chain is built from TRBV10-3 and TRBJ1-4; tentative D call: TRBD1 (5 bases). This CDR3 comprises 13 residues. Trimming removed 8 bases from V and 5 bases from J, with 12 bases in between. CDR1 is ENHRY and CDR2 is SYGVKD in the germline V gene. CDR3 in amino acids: CAIRGGRNEKLFF. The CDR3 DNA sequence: TGTGCCATCCGTGGGGGTCGGAATGAAAAACTGTTTTTT.

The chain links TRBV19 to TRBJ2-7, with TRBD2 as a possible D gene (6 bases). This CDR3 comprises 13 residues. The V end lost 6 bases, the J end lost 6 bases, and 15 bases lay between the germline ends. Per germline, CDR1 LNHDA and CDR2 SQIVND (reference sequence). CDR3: CASSPGLPSEQYF. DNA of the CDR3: TGTGCCAGTAGCCCGGGACTCCCCAGCGAGCAGTACTTC. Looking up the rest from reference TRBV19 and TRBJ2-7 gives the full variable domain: DGGITQSPKYLFRKEGQNVTLSCEQNLNHDAMYWYRQDPGQGLRLIYYSQIVNDFQKGDIAEGYSVSREKKESFPLTVTSAQKNPTAFYLCASSPGLPSEQYFGPGTRLTVT.

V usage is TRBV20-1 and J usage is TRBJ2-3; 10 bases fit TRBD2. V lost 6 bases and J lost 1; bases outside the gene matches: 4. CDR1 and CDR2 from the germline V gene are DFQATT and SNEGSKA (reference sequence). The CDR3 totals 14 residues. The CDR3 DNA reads TGCAGTGCCCCCGGGACTAGCGGCACAGATACGCAGTATTTT. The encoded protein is CSAPGTSGTDTQYF.

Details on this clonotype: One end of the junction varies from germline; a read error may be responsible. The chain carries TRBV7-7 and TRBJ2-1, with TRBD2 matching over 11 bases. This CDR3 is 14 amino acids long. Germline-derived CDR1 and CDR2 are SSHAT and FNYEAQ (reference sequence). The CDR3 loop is CASSQGLADNEQFF. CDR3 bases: TGTGCTAGCAGCCAGGGACTAGCGGACAATGAGCAGTTCTTC.

The CDR3 coding sequence is TGTGCCAGCAGTTCCAGGGGAGGGGGTGGAGAGCAGTACTTC. Encoded protein: CASSSRGGGGEQYF. The chain joins TRBV12-3 or TRBV12-4 to TRBJ2-7; D is perhaps TRBD2 (7 bases). Between the trimmed V and J ends, which lost 4 bases and 7 bases, there was a span of 17 bases. The CDR3 sequence is 14 residues long.

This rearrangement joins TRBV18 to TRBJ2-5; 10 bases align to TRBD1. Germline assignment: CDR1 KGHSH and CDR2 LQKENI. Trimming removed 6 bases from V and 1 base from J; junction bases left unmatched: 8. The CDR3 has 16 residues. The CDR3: CASSPRQGAIQETQYF. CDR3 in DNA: TGTGCCAGCTCTCCTAGACAGGGGGCCATCCAAGAGACCCAGTACTTC.

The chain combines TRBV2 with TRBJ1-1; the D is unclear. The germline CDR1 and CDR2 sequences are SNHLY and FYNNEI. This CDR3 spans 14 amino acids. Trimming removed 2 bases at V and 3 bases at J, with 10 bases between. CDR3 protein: CASSELPADTEAFF. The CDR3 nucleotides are TGTGCCAGCAGTGAACTGCCTGCAGACACTGAAGCTTTCTTT.

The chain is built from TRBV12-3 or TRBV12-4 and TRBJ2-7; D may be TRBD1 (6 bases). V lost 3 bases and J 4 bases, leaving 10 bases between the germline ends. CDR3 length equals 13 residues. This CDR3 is CASSLAGEYEQYF. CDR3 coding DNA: TGTGCCAGCAGTTTGGCAGGGGAATACGAGCAGTACTTC.

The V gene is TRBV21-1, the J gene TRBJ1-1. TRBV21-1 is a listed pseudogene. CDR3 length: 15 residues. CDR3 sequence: CASSPPEGPNTEAFF. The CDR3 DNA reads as TGTGCCAGCAGCCCCCCCGAGGGGCCGAACACTGAAGCTTTCTTT.

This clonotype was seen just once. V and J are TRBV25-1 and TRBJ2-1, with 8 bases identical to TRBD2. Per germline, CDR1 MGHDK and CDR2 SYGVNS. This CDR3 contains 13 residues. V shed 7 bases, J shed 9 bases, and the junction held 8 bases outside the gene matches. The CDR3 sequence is CASKKAGEGEQFF. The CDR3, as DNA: TGTGCCAGCAAAAAAGCGGGGGAGGGTGAGCAGTTCTTC.

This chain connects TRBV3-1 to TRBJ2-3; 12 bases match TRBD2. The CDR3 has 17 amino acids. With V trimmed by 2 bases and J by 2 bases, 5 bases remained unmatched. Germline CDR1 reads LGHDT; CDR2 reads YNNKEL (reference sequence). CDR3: CASSQTSGRINTDTQYF. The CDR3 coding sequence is TGTGCCAGCAGCCAAACTAGCGGGAGGATCAACACAGATACGCAGTATTTT.

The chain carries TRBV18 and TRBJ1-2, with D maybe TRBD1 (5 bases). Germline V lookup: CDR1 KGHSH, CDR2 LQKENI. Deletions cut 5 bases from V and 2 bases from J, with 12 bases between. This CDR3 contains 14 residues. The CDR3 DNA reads TGTGCCAGCTCATCGTCACAGGTCAACTATGGCTACACCTTC. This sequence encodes CASSSSQVNYGYTF.

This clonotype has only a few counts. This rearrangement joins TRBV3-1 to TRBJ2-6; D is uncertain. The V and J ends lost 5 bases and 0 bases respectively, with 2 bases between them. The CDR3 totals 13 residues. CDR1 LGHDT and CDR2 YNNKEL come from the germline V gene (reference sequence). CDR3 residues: CASSDSGANVLTF. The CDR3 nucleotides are TGTGCCAGCAGCGACTCTGGGGCCAACGTCCTGACTTTC.

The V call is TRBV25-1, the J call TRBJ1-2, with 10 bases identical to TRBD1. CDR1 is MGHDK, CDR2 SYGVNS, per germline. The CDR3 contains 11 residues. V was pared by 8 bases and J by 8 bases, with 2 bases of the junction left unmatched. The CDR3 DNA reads TGTGCCAGCGGGACAGGGGCCGGCTACACCTTC. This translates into CASGTGAGYTF.

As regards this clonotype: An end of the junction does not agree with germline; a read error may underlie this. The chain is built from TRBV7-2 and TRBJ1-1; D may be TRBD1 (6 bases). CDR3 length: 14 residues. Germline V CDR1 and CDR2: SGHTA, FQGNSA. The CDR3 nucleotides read TGTGCCAGCAGCTCAACCGACAGGAACACTGAAGTTTTCTTT. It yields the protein CASSSTDRNTEVFF.

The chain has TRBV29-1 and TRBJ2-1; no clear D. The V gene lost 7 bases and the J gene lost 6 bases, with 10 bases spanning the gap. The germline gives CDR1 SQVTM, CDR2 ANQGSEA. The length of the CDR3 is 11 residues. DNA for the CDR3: TGCAGCGCTGCTTACAGCAATGAGCAGTTCTTC. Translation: CSAAYSNEQFF.

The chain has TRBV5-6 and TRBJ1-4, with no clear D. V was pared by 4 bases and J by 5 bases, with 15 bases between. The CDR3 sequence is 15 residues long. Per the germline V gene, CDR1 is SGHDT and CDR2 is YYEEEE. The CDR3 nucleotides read TGTGCCAGCAGCATAGACCGCGGCCGGAATGAAAAACTGTTTTTT. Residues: CASSIDRGRNEKLFF.

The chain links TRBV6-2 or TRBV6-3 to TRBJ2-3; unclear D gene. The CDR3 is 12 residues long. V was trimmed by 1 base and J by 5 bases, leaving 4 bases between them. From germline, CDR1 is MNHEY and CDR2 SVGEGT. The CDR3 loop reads CASSYYRDTQYF. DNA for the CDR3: TGTGCCAGCAGTTACTACAGAGATACGCAGTATTTT.

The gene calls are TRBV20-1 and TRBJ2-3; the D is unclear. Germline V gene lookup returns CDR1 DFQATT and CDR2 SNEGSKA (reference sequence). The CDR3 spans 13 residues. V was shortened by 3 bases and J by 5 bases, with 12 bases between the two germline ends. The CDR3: CSASVGSGDTQYF. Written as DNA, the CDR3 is TGCAGTGCTAGCGTGGGTTCCGGAGATACGCAGTATTTT.

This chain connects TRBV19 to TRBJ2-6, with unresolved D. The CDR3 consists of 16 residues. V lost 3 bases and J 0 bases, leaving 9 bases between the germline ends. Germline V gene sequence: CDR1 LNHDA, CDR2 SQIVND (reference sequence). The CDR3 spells CASSIFDLSGANVLTF. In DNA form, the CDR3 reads TGTGCCAGTAGTATTTTTGACCTCTCTGGGGCCAACGTCCTGACTTTC.

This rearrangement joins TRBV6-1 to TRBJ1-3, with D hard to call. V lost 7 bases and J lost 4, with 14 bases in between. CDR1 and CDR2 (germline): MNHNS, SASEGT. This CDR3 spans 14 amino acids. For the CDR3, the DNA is TGTGCCAGCAAATTGAGCCATCCGGGAAACACCATATATTTT. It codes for CASKLSHPGNTIYF.

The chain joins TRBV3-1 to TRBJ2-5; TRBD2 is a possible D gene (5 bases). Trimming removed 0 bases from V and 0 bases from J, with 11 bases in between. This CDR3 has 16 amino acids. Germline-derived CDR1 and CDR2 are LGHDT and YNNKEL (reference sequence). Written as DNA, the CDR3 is TGTGCCAGCAGCCAAGATCTGACGGGGTACCAAGAGACCCAGTACTTC. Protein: CASSQDLTGYQETQYF.

Here the CDR3 reads CASCPRLVLTGELFF. CDR3 DNA: TGTGCCAGCTGCCCTCGACTAGTCTTGACCGGGGAGCTGTTTTTT. The V and J genes are TRBV11-2 and TRBJ2-2, with D perhaps matching TRBD2 (6 bases). Germline loops: CDR1 SGHAT, CDR2 FQNNGV. The CDR3 has 15 residues. The V end was cut by 8 bases, the J end by 5 bases, with 18 bases between.

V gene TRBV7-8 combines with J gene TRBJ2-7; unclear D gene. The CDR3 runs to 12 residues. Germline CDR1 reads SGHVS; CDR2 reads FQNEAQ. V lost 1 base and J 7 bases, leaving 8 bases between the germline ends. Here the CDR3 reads CASSLVRPEQYF. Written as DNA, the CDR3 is TGTGCCAGCAGCTTAGTTCGTCCGGAGCAGTACTTC. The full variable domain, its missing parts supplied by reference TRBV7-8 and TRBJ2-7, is GAGVSQSPRYKVAKRGQDVALRCDPISGHVSLFWYQQALGQGPEFLTYFQNEAQLDKSGLPSDRFFAERPEGSVSTLKIQRTQQEDSAVYLCASSLVRPEQYFGPGTRLTVT.